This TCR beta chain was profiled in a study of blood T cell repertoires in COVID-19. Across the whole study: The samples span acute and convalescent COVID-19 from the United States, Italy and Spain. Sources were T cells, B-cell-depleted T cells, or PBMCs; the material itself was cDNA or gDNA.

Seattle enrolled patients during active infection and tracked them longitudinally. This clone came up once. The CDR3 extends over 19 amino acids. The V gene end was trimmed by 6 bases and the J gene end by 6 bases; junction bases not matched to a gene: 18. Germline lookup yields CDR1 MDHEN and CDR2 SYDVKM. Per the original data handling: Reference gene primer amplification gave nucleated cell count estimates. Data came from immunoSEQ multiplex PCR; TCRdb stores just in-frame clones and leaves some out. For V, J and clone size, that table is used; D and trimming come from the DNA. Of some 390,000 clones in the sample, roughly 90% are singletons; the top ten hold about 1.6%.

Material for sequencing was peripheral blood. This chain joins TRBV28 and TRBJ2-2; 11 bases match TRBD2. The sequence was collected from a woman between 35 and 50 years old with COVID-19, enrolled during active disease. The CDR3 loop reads CASSQSYPSGGSLAGELFF. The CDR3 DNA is TGTGCCAGCAGCCAATCGTATCCTAGCGGGGGGTCGCTTGCCGGGGAGCTGTTTTTT.